This TCR beta chain was captured in a study of T cell changes during pregnancy in multiple sclerosis. Using immunoSEQ multiplex PCR, the repertoire was profiled, and TCRdb retains in-frame clones only, with some absent. The table has 90,000 to 95,000 clones, approximately 94% seen once. This CDR3 has 15 amino acids. The ends were cut back, 4 bases at V and 0 bases at J, with 11 bases in the middle. Germline V lookup: CDR1 SGDLS, CDR2 YYNGEE. This clonotype originated in a female donor with multiple sclerosis, enrolled in a pregnancy study. The material was peripheral blood, obtained in the third trimester of pregnancy. The chain has TRBV9 and TRBJ2-1, with D perhaps matching TRBD1 (6 bases). The DNA of the CDR3 is TGTGCCAGCAGCAATACAGGGCACTCCTACAATGAGCAGTTCTTC. Protein product: CASSNTGHSYNEQFF.